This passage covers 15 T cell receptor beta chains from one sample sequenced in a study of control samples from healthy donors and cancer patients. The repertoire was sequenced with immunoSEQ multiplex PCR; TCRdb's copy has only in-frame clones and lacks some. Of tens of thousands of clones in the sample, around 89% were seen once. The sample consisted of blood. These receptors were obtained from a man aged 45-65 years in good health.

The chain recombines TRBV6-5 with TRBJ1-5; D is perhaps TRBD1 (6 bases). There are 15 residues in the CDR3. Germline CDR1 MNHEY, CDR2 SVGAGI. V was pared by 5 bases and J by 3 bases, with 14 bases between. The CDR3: CASSLAGVDNQPQHF. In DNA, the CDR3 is TGTGCCAGCAGTCTAGCAGGGGTTGACAATCAGCCCCAGCATTTT.

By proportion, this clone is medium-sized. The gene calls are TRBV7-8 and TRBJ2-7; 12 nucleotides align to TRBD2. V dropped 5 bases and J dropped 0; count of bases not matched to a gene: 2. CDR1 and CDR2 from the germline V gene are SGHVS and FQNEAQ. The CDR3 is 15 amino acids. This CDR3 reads CASSATSGSSYEQYF. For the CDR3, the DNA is TGTGCCAGCAGCGCGACTAGCGGGAGCTCCTACGAGCAGTACTTC.

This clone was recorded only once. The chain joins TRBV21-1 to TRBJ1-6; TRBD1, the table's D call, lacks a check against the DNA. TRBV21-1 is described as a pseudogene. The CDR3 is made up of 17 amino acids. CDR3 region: CASPNGGPSSYNSPLHF. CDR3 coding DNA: TGTGCCAGCCCCAATGGGGGCCCAAGCTCCTATAATTCACCCCTCCACTTT.

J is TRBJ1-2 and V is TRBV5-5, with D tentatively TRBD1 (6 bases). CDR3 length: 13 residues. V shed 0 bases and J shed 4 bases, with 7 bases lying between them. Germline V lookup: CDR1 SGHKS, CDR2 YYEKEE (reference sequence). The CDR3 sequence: CASSLGGPYGYTF. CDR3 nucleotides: TGTGCCAGCAGCTTGGGGGGGCCCTATGGCTACACCTTC. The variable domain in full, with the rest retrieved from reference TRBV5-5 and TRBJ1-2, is DAGVTQSPTHLIKTRGQQVTLRCSPISGHKSVSWYQQVLGQGPQFIFQYYEKEERGRGNFPDRFSARQFPNYSSELNVNALLLGDSALYLCASSLGGPYGYTFGSGTRLTVV.

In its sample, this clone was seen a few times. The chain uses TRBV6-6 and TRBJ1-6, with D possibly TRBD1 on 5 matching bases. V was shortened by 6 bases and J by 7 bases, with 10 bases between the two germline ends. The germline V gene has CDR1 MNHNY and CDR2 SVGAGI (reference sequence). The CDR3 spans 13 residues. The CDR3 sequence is CASRGRNNSPLHF. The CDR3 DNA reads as TGTGCCAGCAGGGGACGGAACAATTCACCCCTCCACTTT.

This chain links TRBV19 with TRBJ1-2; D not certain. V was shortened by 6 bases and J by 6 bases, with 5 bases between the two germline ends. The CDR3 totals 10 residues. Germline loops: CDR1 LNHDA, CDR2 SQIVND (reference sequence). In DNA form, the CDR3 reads TGTGCCAGTAGGATTCATGGCTACACCTTC. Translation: CASRIHGYTF.

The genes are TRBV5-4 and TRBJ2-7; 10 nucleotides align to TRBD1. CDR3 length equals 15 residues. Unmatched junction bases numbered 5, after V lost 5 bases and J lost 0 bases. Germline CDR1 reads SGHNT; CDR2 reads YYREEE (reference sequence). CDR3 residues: CASRPGTGDSYEQYF. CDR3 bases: TGTGCCAGCAGACCCGGGACAGGGGACTCCTACGAGCAGTACTTC.

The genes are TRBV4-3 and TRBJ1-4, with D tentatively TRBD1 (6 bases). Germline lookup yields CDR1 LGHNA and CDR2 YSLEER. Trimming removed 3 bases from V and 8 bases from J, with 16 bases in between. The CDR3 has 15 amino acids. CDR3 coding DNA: TGCGCCAGCAGCCAGACGAGGGGGGGGGTGGAAAAACTGTTTTTT. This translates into CASSQTRGGVEKLFF.

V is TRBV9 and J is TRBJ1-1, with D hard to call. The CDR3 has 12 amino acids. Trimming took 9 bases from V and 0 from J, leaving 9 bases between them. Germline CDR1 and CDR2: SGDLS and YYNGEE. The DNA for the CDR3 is TGTGCCACCGGGAGAGTGAACACTGAAGCTTTCTTT. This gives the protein CATGRVNTEAFF.

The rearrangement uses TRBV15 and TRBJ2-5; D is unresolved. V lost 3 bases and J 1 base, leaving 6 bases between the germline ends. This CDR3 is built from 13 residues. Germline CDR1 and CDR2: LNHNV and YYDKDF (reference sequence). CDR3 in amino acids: CATSSFSQETQYF. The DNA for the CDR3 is TGTGCCACCAGCAGTTTCAGCCAAGAGACCCAGTACTTC.

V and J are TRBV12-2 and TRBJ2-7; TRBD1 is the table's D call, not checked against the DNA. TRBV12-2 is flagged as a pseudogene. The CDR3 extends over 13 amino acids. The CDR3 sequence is CASRADSTYEQYF. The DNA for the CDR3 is TGTGCAAGTCGCGCGGACAGTACCTACGAGCAGTACTTC.

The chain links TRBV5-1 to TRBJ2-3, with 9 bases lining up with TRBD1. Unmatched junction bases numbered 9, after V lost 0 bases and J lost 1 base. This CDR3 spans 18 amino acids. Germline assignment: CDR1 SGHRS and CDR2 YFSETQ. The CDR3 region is CASSLELQGALGTDTQYF. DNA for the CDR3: TGCGCCAGCAGCTTGGAACTACAGGGGGCGTTGGGCACAGATACGCAGTATTTT.

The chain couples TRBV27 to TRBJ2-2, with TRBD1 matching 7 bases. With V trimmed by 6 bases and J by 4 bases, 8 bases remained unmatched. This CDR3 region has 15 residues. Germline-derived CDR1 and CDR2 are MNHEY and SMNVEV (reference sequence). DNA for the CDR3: TGTGCCAGCAGCCCCACAGGGGTTAGCACCGGGGAGCTGTTTTTT. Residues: CASSPTGVSTGELFF.

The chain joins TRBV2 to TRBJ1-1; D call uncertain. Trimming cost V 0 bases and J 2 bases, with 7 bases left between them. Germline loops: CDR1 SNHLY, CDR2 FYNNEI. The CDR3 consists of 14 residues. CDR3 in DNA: TGTGCCAGCAGTGAAGCAAGGAGTAACACTGAAGCTTTCTTT. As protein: CASSEARSNTEAFF. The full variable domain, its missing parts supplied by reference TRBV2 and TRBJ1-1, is EPEVTQTPSHQVTQMGQEVILRCVPISNHLYFYWYRQILGQKVEFLVSFYNNEISEKSEIFDDQFSVERPDGSNFTLKIRSTKLEDSAMYFCASSEARSNTEAFFGQGTRLTVV.

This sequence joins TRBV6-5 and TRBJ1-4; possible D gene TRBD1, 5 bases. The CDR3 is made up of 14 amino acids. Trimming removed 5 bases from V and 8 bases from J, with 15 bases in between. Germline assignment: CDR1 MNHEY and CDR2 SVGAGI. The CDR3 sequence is CASSRSQGNEKLFF. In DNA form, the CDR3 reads TGTGCCAGCAGTCGTTCCCAGGGCAACGAAAAACTGTTTTTT.